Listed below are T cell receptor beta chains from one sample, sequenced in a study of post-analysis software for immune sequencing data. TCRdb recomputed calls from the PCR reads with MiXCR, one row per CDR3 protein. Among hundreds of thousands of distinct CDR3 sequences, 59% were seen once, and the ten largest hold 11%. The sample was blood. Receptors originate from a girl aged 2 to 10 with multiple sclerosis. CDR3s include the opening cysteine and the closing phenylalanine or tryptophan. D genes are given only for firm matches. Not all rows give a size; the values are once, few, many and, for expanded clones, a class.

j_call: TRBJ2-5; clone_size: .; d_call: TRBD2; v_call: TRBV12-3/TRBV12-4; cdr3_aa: CASRLSGGTQYF; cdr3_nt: TGTGCCAGCAGATTATCGGGAGGGACCCAGTACTTC
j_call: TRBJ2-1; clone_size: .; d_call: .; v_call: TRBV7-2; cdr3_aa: CASSPRGISNEQFF; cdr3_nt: TGTGCCAGCAGCCCACGAGGGATTAGCAATGAGCAGTTCTTC
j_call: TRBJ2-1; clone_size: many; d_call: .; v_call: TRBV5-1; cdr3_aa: CASSLSYNEQFF; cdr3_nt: TGTGCCAGCAGCCTCTCCTACAATGAGCAGTTCTTC
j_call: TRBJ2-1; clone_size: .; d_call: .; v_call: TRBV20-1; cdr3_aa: CSAYYGPSSYNEQFF; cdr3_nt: TGCAGTGCTTATTACGGACCGAGCTCCTACAATGAGCAGTTCTTC
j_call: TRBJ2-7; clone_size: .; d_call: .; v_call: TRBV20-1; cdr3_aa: CSVGGLAYEQYF; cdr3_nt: TGCAGTGTAGGAGGCCTGGCCTACGAGCAGTACTTC
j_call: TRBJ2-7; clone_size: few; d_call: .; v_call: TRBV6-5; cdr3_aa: CASSYRGGGIPRKNYEQYF; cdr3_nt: TGTGCCAGCAGTTACAGGGGAGGCGGAATCCCGAGGAAGAACTACGAGCAGTACTTC
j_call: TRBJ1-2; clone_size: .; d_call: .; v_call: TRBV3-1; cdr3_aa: CASSPGTQQGGYTF; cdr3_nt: TGTGCCAGCAGCCCCGGGACACAACAAGGCGGCTACACCTTC
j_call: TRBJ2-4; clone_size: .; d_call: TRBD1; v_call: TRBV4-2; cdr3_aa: CASGQGKGNIQYF; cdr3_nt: TGTGCCAGCGGACAGGGGAAGGGCAACATTCAGTACTTC
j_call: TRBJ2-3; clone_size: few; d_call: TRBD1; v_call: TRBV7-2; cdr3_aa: CASSLTGTGTADTQYF; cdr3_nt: TGTGCCAGCAGCCTGACCGGGACAGGGACGGCGGATACGCAGTATTTT
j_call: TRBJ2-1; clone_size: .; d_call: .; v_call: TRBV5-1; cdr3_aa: CASSSDKKGNEQFF; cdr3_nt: TGCGCCAGCAGCTCTGACAAAAAGGGGAATGAGCAGTTCTTC
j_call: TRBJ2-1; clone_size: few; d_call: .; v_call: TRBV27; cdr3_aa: CASSAGQPNEQFF; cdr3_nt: TGTGCCAGCAGTGCCGGACAGCCAAATGAGCAGTTCTTC
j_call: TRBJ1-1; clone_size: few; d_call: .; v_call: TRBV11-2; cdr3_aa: CASSLGLGSEAFF; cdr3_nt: TGTGCCAGCAGCTTAGGTCTGGGGTCTGAAGCTTTCTTT
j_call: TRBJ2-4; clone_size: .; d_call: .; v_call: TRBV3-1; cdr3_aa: CASSQANRKNIQYF; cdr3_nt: TGTGCCAGCAGCCAAGCTAACCGAAAAAACATTCAGTACTTC
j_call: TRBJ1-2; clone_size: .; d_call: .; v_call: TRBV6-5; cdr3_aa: CASSYTITLEGYTF; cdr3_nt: TGTGCCAGCAGCTACACCATAACTCTGGAGGGCTACACCTTC
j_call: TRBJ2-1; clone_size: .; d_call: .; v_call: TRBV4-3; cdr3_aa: CASSQGSQSSYNEQFF; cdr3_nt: TGCGCCAGCAGCCAAGGTTCCCAGAGCTCCTACAATGAGCAGTTCTTC
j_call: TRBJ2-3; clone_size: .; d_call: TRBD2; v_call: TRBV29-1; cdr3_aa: CSAETAGGRTDTQYF; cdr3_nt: TGCAGCGCCGAGACCGCGGGGGGCCGCACAGATACGCAGTATTTT
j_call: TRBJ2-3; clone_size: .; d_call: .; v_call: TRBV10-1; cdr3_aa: CASSTGTDTQYF; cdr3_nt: TGCGCCAGCTCCACAGGCACAGATACGCAGTATTTT
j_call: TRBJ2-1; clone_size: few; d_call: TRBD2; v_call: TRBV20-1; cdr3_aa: CSATDSGRAYNEQFF; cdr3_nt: TGCAGTGCTACCGATAGCGGGAGGGCCTACAATGAGCAGTTCTTC
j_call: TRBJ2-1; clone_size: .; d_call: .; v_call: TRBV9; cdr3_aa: CASSVVGADLGSEQFF; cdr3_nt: TGTGCCAGCAGCGTAGTAGGGGCCGATCTGGGGAGTGAGCAGTTCTTC
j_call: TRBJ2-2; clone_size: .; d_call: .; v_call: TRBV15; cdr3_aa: CATSSDGTPNTGELFF; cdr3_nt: TGTGCCACCAGCAGCGACGGGACACCGAACACCGGGGAGCTGTTTTTT
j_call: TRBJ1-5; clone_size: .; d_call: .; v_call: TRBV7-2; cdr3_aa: CASSLAHGSNQPQHF; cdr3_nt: TGTGCCAGCAGCTTAGCGCATGGGAGCAATCAGCCCCAGCATTTT
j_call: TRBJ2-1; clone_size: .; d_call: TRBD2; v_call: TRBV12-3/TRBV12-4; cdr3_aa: CASSFRAGLAGYNEQFF; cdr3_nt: TGTGCCAGCAGTTTCCGAGCTGGGCTAGCGGGGTACAATGAGCAGTTCTTC
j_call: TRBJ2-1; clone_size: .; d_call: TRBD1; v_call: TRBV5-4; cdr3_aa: CASSGGTGDYNEQFF; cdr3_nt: TGTGCCAGCAGCGGCGGGACAGGGGATTACAATGAGCAGTTCTTC
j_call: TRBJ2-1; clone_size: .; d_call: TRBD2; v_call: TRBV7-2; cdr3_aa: CASILAGGTYNEQFF; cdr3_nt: TGTGCCAGCATCCTAGCGGGGGGGACGTACAATGAGCAGTTCTTC
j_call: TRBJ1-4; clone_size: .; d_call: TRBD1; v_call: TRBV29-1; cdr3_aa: CSGLTGRNEKLFF; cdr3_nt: TGCAGCGGCCTGACAGGGCGTAATGAAAAACTGTTTTTT
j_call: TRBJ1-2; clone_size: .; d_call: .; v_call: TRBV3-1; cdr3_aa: CASSPRFRGDYGYTF; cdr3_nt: TGTGCCAGCAGCCCGCGATTCAGGGGTGACTATGGCTACACCTTC
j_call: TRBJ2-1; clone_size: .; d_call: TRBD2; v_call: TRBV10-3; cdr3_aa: CATRQGQGLAGPSSYNEQFF; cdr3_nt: TGTGCCACCAGACAGGGCCAGGGACTAGCGGGACCGAGCTCCTACAATGAGCAGTTCTTC
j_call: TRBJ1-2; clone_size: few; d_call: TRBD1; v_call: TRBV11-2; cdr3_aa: CASSFEDRNYGYTF; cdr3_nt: TGTGCCAGCAGCTTCGAGGACAGGAACTATGGCTACACCTTC
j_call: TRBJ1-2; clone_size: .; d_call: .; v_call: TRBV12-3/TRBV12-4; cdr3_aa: CASSLVPGAKGYTF; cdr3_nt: TGTGCCAGCAGTTTAGTTCCAGGGGCGAAAGGCTACACCTTC
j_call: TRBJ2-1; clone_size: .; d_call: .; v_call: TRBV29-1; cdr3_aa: CSVWGAPIYNEQFF; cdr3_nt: TGCAGCGTTTGGGGCGCGCCCATCTACAATGAGCAGTTCTTC
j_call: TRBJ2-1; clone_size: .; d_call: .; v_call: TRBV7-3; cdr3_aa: CASSLLSSGSTNGDEQFF; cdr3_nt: TGTGCCAGCAGCTTACTCAGTAGTGGGAGCACGAATGGCGATGAGCAGTTCTTC
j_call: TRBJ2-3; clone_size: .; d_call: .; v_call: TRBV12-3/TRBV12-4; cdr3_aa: CASSFGVTDTQYF; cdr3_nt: TGTGCCAGCAGTTTCGGGGTTACAGATACGCAGTATTTT
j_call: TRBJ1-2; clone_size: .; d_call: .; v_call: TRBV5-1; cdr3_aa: CASSLASGVEYGYTF; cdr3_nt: TGCGCCAGCAGCTTGGCCTCAGGGGTAGAGTATGGCTACACCTTC
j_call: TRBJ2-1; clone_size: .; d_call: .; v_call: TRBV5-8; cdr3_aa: CASSVSETNEQFF; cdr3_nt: TGTGCCAGCAGCGTTAGCGAAACCAATGAGCAGTTCTTC
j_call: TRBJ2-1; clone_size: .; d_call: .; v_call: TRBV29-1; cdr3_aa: CSVEGRWNEQFF; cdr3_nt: TGCAGCGTTGAGGGGCGTTGGAATGAGCAGTTCTTC
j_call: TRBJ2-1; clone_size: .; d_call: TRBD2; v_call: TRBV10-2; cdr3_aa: CAVGGSYNEQFF; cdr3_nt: TGCGCTGTCGGCGGGAGCTACAACGAGCAGTTCTTC
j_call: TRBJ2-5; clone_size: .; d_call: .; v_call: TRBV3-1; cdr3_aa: CASSQVSCTETQYF; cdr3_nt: TGTGCCAGCAGCCAAGTCTCATGTACCGAGACCCAGTACTTC
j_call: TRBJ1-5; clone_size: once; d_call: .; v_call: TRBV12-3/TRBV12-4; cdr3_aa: CASSLQDSNQPQHF; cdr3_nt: TGTGCCAGCAGCTTACAGGATAGCAATCAGCCCCAGCATTTT
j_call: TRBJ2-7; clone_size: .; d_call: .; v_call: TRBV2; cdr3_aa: CASSEIGIRDEQYF; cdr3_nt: TGTGCCAGCAGTGAAATAGGGATCCGAGACGAGCAGTACTTC
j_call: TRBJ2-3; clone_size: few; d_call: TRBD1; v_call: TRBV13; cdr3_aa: CASSPAGTGGPDTQYF; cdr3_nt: TGTGCCAGCAGCCCGGCCGGGACAGGGGGCCCAGATACGCAGTATTTT
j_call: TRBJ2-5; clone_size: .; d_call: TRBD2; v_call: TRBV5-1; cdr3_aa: CASSFGGRVYGQYF; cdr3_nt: TGCGCCAGCAGCTTCGGCGGGAGGGTCTACGGGCAGTACTTC
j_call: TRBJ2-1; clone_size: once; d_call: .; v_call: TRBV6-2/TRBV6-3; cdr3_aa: CASSYSSQGGYNEQFF; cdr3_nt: TGTGCCAGCAGTTACTCGAGCCAGGGGGGCTACAATGAGCAGTTCTTC
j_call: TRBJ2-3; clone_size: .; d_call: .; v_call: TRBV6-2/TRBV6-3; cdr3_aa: CASRTRLSQTRTDTQYF; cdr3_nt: TGTGCCAGCAGGACGCGGCTCTCCCAGACCCGCACAGATACGCAGTATTTT
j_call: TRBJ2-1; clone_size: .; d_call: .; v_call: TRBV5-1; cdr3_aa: CASSLARSRLPDNEQFF; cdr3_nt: TGCGCCAGCAGCTTGGCCCGGTCCCGGCTTCCGGACAATGAGCAGTTCTTC
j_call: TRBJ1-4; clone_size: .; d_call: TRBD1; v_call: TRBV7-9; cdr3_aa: CASSFPGQGATNEKLFF; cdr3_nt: TGTGCCAGCAGCTTTCCGGGACAGGGCGCAACTAATGAAAAACTGTTTTTT
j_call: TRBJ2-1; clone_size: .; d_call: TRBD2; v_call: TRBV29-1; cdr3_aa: CSVPGVLAGGPDEQFF; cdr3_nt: TGCAGCGTCCCGGGGGTTCTAGCGGGAGGGCCCGATGAGCAGTTCTTC
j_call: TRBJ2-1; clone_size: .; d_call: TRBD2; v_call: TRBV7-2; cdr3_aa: CASTAGTSGYNEQFF; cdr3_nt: TGTGCCAGCACCGCGGGGACTAGCGGCTACAATGAGCAGTTCTTC
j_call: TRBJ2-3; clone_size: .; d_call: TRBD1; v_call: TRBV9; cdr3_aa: CASSVGQGALTQYF; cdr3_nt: TGTGCCAGCAGCGTAGGACAGGGGGCTTTGACGCAGTATTTT
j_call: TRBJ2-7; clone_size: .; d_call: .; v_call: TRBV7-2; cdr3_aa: CASSPGPADAYEQYF; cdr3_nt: TGTGCCAGCAGCCCAGGACCGGCCGATGCCTACGAGCAGTACTTC
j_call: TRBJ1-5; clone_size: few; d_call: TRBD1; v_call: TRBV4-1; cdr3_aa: CASSQGDRGRSNQPQHF; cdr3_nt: TGCGCCAGCAGCCAGGGGGACAGGGGGCGAAGCAATCAGCCCCAGCATTTT